Below, 16 T cell receptor beta chains from the same sample are listed, as sequenced in a study of PD-1 blockade in classical Hodgkin lymphoma (dated by TCRdb to the early 2020s). The sample's time point, from its label and the paper: cycle 4 day 1 (C4D1), after 6 weeks of nivolumab. Every trial patient had relapsed after autologous stem cell transplantation, and cohorts A, B and C differed in prior brentuximab vedotin exposure. The method was the immunoSEQ multiplex PCR assay. This is the immuneACCESS table as TCRdb keeps it, with only in-frame sequences that have V and J called. A part of the clones is gone; compared with another copy, unresolved V genes explain less than half, and the rest is unexplained. This sample has 20,000 to 25,000 clones in its table, and approximately 77% of those were observed once. The top ten clonotypes cover about a fifth of the sample. This specimen consisted of peripheral blood mononuclear cells (PBMCs), obtained before the fourth cycle of nivolumab. Every receptor here comes from a human donor with classical Hodgkin lymphoma.

The chain employs TRBV2 and TRBJ1-6, with 11 bases that match TRBD1. The ends lost 10 bases at V and 7 bases at J; junction bases unmatched: 9. This CDR3 is 15 amino acids long. Germline loops: CDR1 SNHLY, CDR2 FYNNEI. The CDR3 DNA follows: TGTGCCACCTGGACAGGGGGCGGCAGGAATTCACCCCTCCACTTT. Translated, it gives CATWTGGGRNSPLHF.

This chain connects TRBV11-2 to TRBJ2-6, with 7 bases fitting TRBD1. Germline values: CDR1 SGHAT, CDR2 FQNNGV. J lost 0 bases, V lost 3 bases, and 8 bases had no gene match. CDR3 size: 18 residues. The chain's CDR3 is CASSFHRGYYSGANVLTF. The CDR3 DNA sequence: TGTGCCAGCAGCTTCCACAGGGGCTACTACTCTGGGGCCAACGTCCTGACTTTC.

The rearrangement links TRBV7-3 to TRBJ2-3; D might be TRBD1 or TRBD2, each matching 5 bases. CDR1 SGHTA and CDR2 FQGTGA come from the germline V gene. Trimming removed 2 bases at V and 1 base at J, with 10 bases between. The CDR3 is 15 residues long. In nucleotides, the CDR3 is TGTGCCAGCAGCTTATTACGGGGCGGCACAGATACGCAGTATTTT. It encodes CASSLLRGGTDTQYF. The variable domain in full, with the rest retrieved from reference TRBV7-3 and TRBJ2-3, is GAGVSQTPSNKVTEKGKYVELRCDPISGHTALYWYRQSLGQGPEFLIYFQGTGAADDSGLPNDRFFAVRPEGSVSTLKIQRTERGDSAVYLCASSLLRGGTDTQYFGPGTRLTVL.

The gene calls are TRBV30 and TRBJ2-1, with TRBD1 matching over 10 bases. Trimming removed 3 bases from V and 6 bases from J; junction bases left unmatched: 5. This CDR3 contains 14 residues. Germline V gene data show CDR1 as GTSNPN and CDR2 as SVGIG (reference sequence). DNA of the CDR3: TGTGCCTGGAGCCTAAGGGACAGGGGCAATGAGCAGTTCTTC. Its protein product is CAWSLRDRGNEQFF.

This clone showed up just once. The chain links TRBV7-3 to TRBJ2-5; D gene unclear. V was clipped by 0 bases and J by 1 base, with 3 bases between them. This CDR3 spans 13 amino acids. CDR1 is SGHTA, CDR2 FQGTGA, per germline. The CDR3 reads CASSLTAQETQYF. CDR3 nucleotide sequence: TGTGCCAGCAGCTTAACGGCCCAAGAGACCCAGTACTTC.

The rearrangement links TRBV5-1 to TRBJ2-5; 12 bases align to TRBD2. The CDR3 length is 15 residues. Trimming took 3 bases from V and 5 from J; bases not matched to a gene: 5. Germline-derived CDR1 and CDR2 are SGHRS and YFSETQ. CDR3 residues: CASSWGTSGLETQYF. In DNA, the CDR3 is TGCGCCAGCAGCTGGGGGACTAGCGGGCTGGAGACCCAGTACTTC.

The chain is built from TRBV10-3 and TRBJ2-4, with D possibly TRBD2 on 5 matching bases. The CDR3 is made up of 12 amino acids. The ends were cut back, 11 bases at V and 9 bases at J, with 17 bases in the middle. Germline V gives CDR1 ENHRY, CDR2 SYGVKD. The CDR3 nucleotides read TGTGCCTCTAAGGCTAGCTTTGGCATTCAGTACTTC. Translated: CASKASFGIQYF.

V is TRBV6-1 and J is TRBJ1-1; D is possibly TRBD1 (5 bases). Deletions cut 4 bases from V and 6 bases from J, with 9 bases between. CDR3 length equals 12 residues. Germline CDR1 reads MNHNS; CDR2 reads SASEGT. Here the CDR3 DNA reads TGTGCCAGCAGTGCGTACAGGCCTGAAGCTTTCTTT. Translating it yields CASSAYRPEAFF.

The CDR3 region is CASSLDSLNEQFF. The CDR3 DNA reads as TGTGCCAGCAGTTTGGACAGCCTAAATGAGCAGTTCTTC. The chain is built from TRBV28 and TRBJ2-1; the D gene is possibly TRBD1 (6 bases). V was clipped by 3 bases and J by 7 bases, with 10 bases between them. Germline assignment: CDR1 MDHEN and CDR2 SYDVKM. This CDR3 comprises 13 residues.

This sequence joins TRBV10-3 and TRBJ2-2, with a possible D match to TRBD1 (5 bases). CDR3 length: 13 amino acids. Germline V lookup: CDR1 ENHRY, CDR2 SYGVKD. The ends were cut back, 7 bases at V and 5 bases at J, with 11 bases in the middle. The CDR3 loop is CAITGILTGELFF. Written as DNA, the CDR3 is TGTGCCATCACAGGGATCCTTACCGGGGAGCTGTTTTTT.

The V call is TRBV7-9, the J call TRBJ1-2; D is perhaps TRBD1 (5 bases). The CDR3 covers 12 residues. V was shortened by 3 bases and J by 3 bases, with 5 bases between the two germline ends. Per germline, CDR1 SEHNR and CDR2 FQNEAQ (reference sequence). For the CDR3, the DNA is TGTGCCAGCAGCTTGGGGGACTATGGCTACACCTTC. Its translation is CASSLGDYGYTF.

The chain links TRBV25-1 to TRBJ2-7; 12 bases match TRBD2. Germline CDR1 MGHDK, CDR2 SYGVNS. The V segment lost 4 bases and the J segment 8 bases; nucleotides outside the gene matches: 12. The CDR3 spans 16 residues. CDR3 in amino acids: CASSGPSSGRAIKQYF. CDR3 sequence (DNA): TGTGCCAGCAGTGGGCCTTCTAGCGGGAGGGCCATCAAGCAGTACTTC.

This clone was seen only a few times. The chain uses TRBV7-3 and TRBJ1-1; no clear D gene. V lost 3 bases, J lost 14 bases, and 19 bases lay in between. The CDR3 spans 13 residues. The germline gives CDR1 SGHTA, CDR2 FQGTGA. The CDR3 DNA reads as TGTGCCAGCAGCTTGGGTTTACGTGAAGAAGTCTTCTTT. As protein: CASSLGLREEVFF.

The chain recombines TRBV6-5 with TRBJ1-2; D is unresolved. The CDR3 length is 11 residues. Looked up from germline, CDR1 is MNHEY and CDR2 is SVGAGI. Trimming shortened V by 5 bases and J by 7 bases, and 8 bases separated the two germline ends. CDR3: CASSERGGYTF. As DNA, the CDR3 is TGTGCCAGCAGTGAACGGGGTGGCTACACCTTC.

The chain is built from TRBV28 and TRBJ2-6, with D perhaps TRBD2 (6 bases). The CDR3 contains 17 residues. V lost 6 bases and J lost 0, with 15 bases in between. Germline assignment: CDR1 MDHEN and CDR2 SYDVKM. CDR3 residues: CASRSGGVSSGANVLTF. The CDR3 DNA sequence: TGTGCCAGCAGATCGGGCGGGGTTAGCTCTGGGGCCAACGTCCTGACTTTC. The full variable domain, rest sourced from reference TRBV28 and TRBJ2-6, is DVKVTQSSRYLVKRTGEKVFLECVQDMDHENMFWYRQDPGLGLRLIYFSYDVKMKEKGDIPEGYSVSREKKERFSLILESASTNQTSMYLCASRSGGVSSGANVLTFGAGSRLTVL.

The count of this clone is one. The V gene is TRBV5-6, the J gene TRBJ2-7; D gene unclear. Germline CDR1 and CDR2: SGHDT and YYEEEE. V was clipped by 0 bases and J by 2 bases, with 12 bases between them. The CDR3 contains 15 residues. The CDR3 loop is CASSLAPWQAYEQYF. In DNA form, the CDR3 reads TGTGCCAGCAGCTTGGCCCCTTGGCAGGCCTACGAGCAGTACTTC.